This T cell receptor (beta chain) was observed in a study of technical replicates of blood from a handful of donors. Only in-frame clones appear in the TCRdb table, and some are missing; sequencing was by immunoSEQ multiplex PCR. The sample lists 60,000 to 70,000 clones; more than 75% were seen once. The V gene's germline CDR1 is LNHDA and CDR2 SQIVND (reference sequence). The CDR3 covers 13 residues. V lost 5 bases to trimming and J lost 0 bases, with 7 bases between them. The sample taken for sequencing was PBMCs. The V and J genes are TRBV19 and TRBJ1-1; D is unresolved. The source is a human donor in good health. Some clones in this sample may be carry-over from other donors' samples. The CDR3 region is CASSLLMNTEAFF. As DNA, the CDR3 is TGTGCCAGTAGTCTACTCATGAACACTGAAGCTTTCTTT.